What follows is one TCR beta chain and its context. The data originate from a study of CXCR3-negative and CXCR3-positive naive CD8 T cells. As for the study in general: Every library held about 1.5 +/- 0.3 million TRB reads, and the total came to roughly 150 million.

TRB cDNA libraries were made by UMI-labeled 5' RACE. TCRdb reprocessed the 5' RACE reads and reports one entry per CDR3 protein, with no DNA. The sample includes roughly 26,000 distinct CDR3 sequences. The CDR3 extends over 16 amino acids. CDR1 and CDR2 (germline): LGHNA, YSLEER. The receptor comes from a human donor in good health. Some clones in this sample may be carry-over from other donors' samples. Sequenced sample: naive CXCR3- CD8+ T cells from blood. Documented subset: CD45RO-CCR7+CD27+CD95- naive CD8+ T cells lacking CXCR3 (TNR3-). This rearrangement joins TRBV4-3 to TRBJ1-4; TCRdb lists TRBD1, though no DNA is available to test this call. The CDR3 sequence is CASSQDRGTGDEKLFF.